Listed below are T cell receptor beta chains from one sample, sequenced in a study of blood T cell repertoires in COVID-19. Data came from immunoSEQ multiplex PCR; TCRdb stores just in-frame clones and leaves some out. The sample has 65,000 to 85,000 clones, around 90% seen once. The material sequenced was peripheral blood. The receptors here all came from a woman in her late teens or twenties with acute or convalescent COVID-19. The CDR3 runs from the conserved cysteine through the conserved F or W. The order of the fields is clone size, D gene, J gene, V gene, CDR3 protein, CDR3 DNA. D genes are given only for firm matches. Only some rows state a clone size, as once, few, many or a class for expanded clones.

few,NA,TRBJ1-1,TRBV19,CASSIARGRNTEAFF,TGTGCCAGTAGTATCGCCAGGGGCCGGAACACTGAAGCTTTCTTT
NA,TRBD2,TRBJ2-5,TRBV7-2,CASSSRSSGGGQETQYF,TGTGCCAGCAGCTCCCGCAGTAGCGGGGGGGGGCAAGAGACCCAGTACTTC
NA,TRBD1,TRBJ2-3,TRBV7-6,CASSYTGGEITDTQYF,TGTGCCAGCAGCTACACAGGGGGAGAAATCACAGATACGCAGTATTTT
NA,TRBD1,TRBJ2-5,TRBV5-1,CASSPPGTGDLKTQYF,TGCGCCAGCAGCCCCCCCGGGACAGGGGATTTAAAGACCCAGTACTTC
NA,NA,TRBJ1-2,TRBV4-3,CASSQDTGNYGYTF,TGCGCCAGCAGCCAAGATACAGGGAACTATGGCTACACCTTC
NA,NA,TRBJ1-5,TRBV18,CASSPFEDIMSDLRSNQPQHF,TGTGCCAGCTCACCATTCGAGGATATTATGTCGGATTTGAGGTCCAATCAGCCCCAGCATTTT
NA,TRBD1,TRBJ2-7,TRBV19,CASSIRDRREQYF,TGTGCCAGTAGTATCCGGGACAGGCGTGAGCAGTACTTC
NA,NA,TRBJ1-4,TRBV5-1,CASSTGQSGEKLFF,TGCGCCAGCAGCACAGGACAGTCCGGTGAAAAACTGTTTTTT
NA,NA,TRBJ1-1,TRBV13,CASSSLGTEAFF,TGTGCCAGCAGCTCCCTCGGCACTGAAGCTTTCTTT
NA,TRBD2,TRBJ2-1,TRBV7-9,CASSLVSGRNNEQFF,TGTGCCAGCAGCTTGGTTAGCGGGAGGAACAATGAGCAGTTCTTC
once,TRBD1,TRBJ2-5,TRBV6-6,CASAFGQGALFETQYF,TGTGCCAGCGCCTTCGGTCAGGGGGCCTTATTCGAGACCCAGTACTTC
NA,NA,TRBJ1-4,TRBV28,CASSSPGRGLVKLFF,TGTGCCAGCAGTTCCCCGGGCAGGGGCCTAGTTAAACTGTTTTTT
NA,NA,TRBJ2-7,TRBV5-8,CASSLGPQTSREQYF,TGTGCCAGCAGCTTGGGTCCCCAGACCTCGAGGGAGCAGTACTTC
NA,NA,TRBJ2-5,TRBV18,CASSPRLETQYF,TGTGCCAGCTCACCACGTCTAGAGACCCAGTACTTC
NA,TRBD1,TRBJ1-1,TRBV14,CASSDQGAPEAFF,TGTGCCAGCAGTGACCAGGGGGCCCCTGAAGCTTTCTTT
NA,TRBD2,TRBJ2-2,TRBV19,CASGTNTATGELFF,TGTGCCAGCGGGACTAACACCGCCACCGGGGAGCTGTTTTTT
NA,TRBD1,TRBJ2-5,TRBV3-1/TRBV3-2,CASSGDRGETQYF,TGTGCCAGCAGCGGGGACAGGGGAGAGACCCAGTACTTC
NA,NA,TRBJ2-1,TRBV29-1,CSVGGGYNEQFF,TGCAGCGTTGGTGGGGGGTACAATGAGCAGTTCTTC
few,TRBD1,TRBJ2-1,TRBV4-2,CASSLLNRGENEQFF,TGTGCCAGCAGCCTGCTAAACAGGGGTGAGAATGAGCAGTTCTTC
NA,TRBD2,TRBJ2-5,TRBV2,CASKRTSGGPQETQYF,TGTGCCAGCAAGAGGACTAGCGGGGGGCCCCAAGAGACCCAGTACTTC
NA,TRBD1,TRBJ2-7,TRBV6-5,CASSYSGQGSHEQYF,TGTGCCAGCAGTTACTCGGGACAGGGGAGCCACGAGCAGTACTTC
NA,NA,TRBJ2-5,TRBV10-1,CASSESRLVRVETQYF,TGCGCCAGCAGTGAGTCGAGGCTAGTCAGGGTAGAGACCCAGTACTTC
NA,TRBD1,TRBJ2-7,TRBV7-2,CASSPSRGPGEQYF,TGTGCCAGCAGCCCCAGCAGGGGGCCGGGGGAGCAGTACTTC
NA,NA,TRBJ2-7,TRBV20-1,CSWGGPYEQYF,TGCAGTTGGGGGGGCCCCTACGAGCAGTACTTC
once,NA,TRBJ1-1,TRBV19,CASSPRTFWEATEAFF,TGTGCCAGTAGTCCGCGGACGTTTTGGGAGGCCACTGAAGCTTTCTTT
NA,NA,TRBJ1-2,TRBV19,CASRGSGDYGYTF,TGTGCCAGTAGGGGGTCAGGGGACTATGGCTACACCTTC
once,TRBD1,TRBJ1-5,TRBV27,CASSSRTGLLSNQPQHF,TGTGCCAGCAGTTCCAGGACAGGCTTGCTTAGCAATCAGCCCCAGCATTTT
NA,TRBD2,TRBJ2-5,TRBV2,CASSEAGRIAGGGETQYF,TGTGCCAGCAGTGAAGCTGGTAGAATAGCGGGAGGGGGAGAGACCCAGTACTTC
NA,TRBD2,TRBJ2-2,TRBV11-2,CASSRRSSGGTGELFF,TGTGCCAGCAGCCGTAGGTCTAGCGGGGGGACCGGGGAGCTGTTTTTT
NA,TRBD2,TRBJ2-1,TRBV19,CASSISSGGYNEQFF,TGTGCCAGTAGTATTAGTAGCGGGGGGTACAATGAGCAGTTCTTC
NA,NA,TRBJ2-5,TRBV15,CATSRDRTAYQETQYF,TGTGCCACCAGCAGAGATCGGACAGCCTACCAAGAGACCCAGTACTTC
NA,TRBD1,TRBJ1-3,TRBV19,CASTTGASGNTIYF,TGTGCCAGTACCACAGGGGCCTCTGGAAACACCATATATTTT
NA,NA,TRBJ1-4,TRBV2,CASSSRGLTNEKLFF,TGTGCCAGCAGCTCGAGGGGGTTGACTAATGAAAAACTGTTTTTT
NA,NA,TRBJ2-7,TRBV6-2/TRBV6-3,CASSRAGSGGRPYEQYF,TGTGCCAGCAGCCGCGCCGGGAGCGGAGGGCGGCCCTACGAGCAGTACTTC
once,TRBD1,TRBJ1-1,TRBV27,CASSPTGGRAEAFF,TGTGCCAGCAGTCCGACAGGGGGCAGGGCTGAAGCTTTCTTT
NA,NA,TRBJ1-2,TRBV11-2,CASSLTGDYGYTF,TGTGCCAGCAGCTTAACCGGGGACTATGGCTACACCTTC
NA,TRBD1,TRBJ2-7,TRBV5-1,CASSLDLQGLYEQYF,TGCGCCAGCAGCTTGGACCTACAGGGGCTCTACGAGCAGTACTTC
once,NA,TRBJ1-1,TRBV15,CATRGAGPTEAFF,TGTGCCACCAGAGGCGCGGGTCCCACTGAAGCTTTCTTT
NA,NA,TRBJ1-2,TRBV7-9,CASSPLRAGYTF,TGTGCCAGCAGCCCACTCAGGGCTGGCTACACCTTC
NA,NA,TRBJ1-1,TRBV30,CAWSDTRGIVGTEAFF,TGTGCCTGGAGTGACACCCGGGGGATTGTTGGCACTGAAGCTTTCTTT